Detailed here is one T cell receptor beta chain. The sample is drawn from a study of T cell changes during pregnancy in multiple sclerosis. Trimming shortened V by 8 bases and J by 6 bases, and 19 bases separated the two germline ends. CDR1 and CDR2 (germline): LNHNV, YYDKDF (reference sequence). The CDR3 contains 15 residues. Assay used: immunoSEQ multiplex PCR; TCRdb lists only in-frame clones, some missing. The sample includes 48,000 or so clones, approximately 93% of them seen just once. This sequence was found in a female donor with multiple sclerosis, enrolled in a pregnancy study. Sequenced material: CD4+ T cells from peripheral blood mononuclear cells, taken in the first trimester of pregnancy. The chain uses TRBV15 and TRBJ2-2, with a tentative D call TRBD2 (7 bases). This chain's CDR3 is CATSSGEGSAGELFF. The CDR3, as DNA: TGTGCCACCTCTTCAGGGGAGGGGTCGGCCGGGGAGCTGTTTTTT.